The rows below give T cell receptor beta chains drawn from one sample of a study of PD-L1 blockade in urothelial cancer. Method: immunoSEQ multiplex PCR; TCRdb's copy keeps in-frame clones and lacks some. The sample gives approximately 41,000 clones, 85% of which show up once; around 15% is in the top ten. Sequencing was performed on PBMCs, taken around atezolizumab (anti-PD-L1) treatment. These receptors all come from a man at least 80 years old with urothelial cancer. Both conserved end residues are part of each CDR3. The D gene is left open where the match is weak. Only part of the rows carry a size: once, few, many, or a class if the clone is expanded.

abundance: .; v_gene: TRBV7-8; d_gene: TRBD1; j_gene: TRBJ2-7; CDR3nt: TGTGCCAGCAGCTTGTCTCGGACAGGGTCCCTAGGCGAGCAGTACTTC; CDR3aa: CASSLSRTGSLGEQYF
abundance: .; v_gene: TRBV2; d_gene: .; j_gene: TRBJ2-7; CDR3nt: TGTGCCAGCAGGGAGACAGTAAACGAGCAGTACTTC; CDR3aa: CASRETVNEQYF
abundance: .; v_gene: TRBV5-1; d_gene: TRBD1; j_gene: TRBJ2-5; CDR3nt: TGCGCCAGCAGCTTGGGCCGGACAGGGGGCCAAGAGACCCAGTACTTC; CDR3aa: CASSLGRTGGQETQYF
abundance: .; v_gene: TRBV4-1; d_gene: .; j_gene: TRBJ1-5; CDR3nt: TGCGCCAGCAGCCAAGGGACGGGGGGCAATCAGCCCCAGCATTTT; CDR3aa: CASSQGTGGNQPQHF
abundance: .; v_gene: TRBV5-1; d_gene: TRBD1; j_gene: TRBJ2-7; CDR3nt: TGCGCCAGCAGCTTGGAGGGACAGAAATCCTACGAGCAGTACTTC; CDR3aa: CASSLEGQKSYEQYF
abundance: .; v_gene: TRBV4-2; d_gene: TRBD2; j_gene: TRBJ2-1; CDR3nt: TGTGCCAGCAGCCAAGTAAGGGCGGGAGGGGACAATGAGCAGTTCTTC; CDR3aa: CASSQVRAGGDNEQFF
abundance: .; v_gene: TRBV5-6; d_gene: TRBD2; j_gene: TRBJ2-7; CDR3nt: TGTGCCAGCAGCTCGACTAGCCACTACGAGCAGTACTTC; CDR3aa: CASSSTSHYEQYF
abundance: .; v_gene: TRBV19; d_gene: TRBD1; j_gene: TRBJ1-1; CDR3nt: TGTGCCAGTACTCAGGGGGCGCGCGGACTGAAAGCTTTCTTT; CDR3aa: CASTQGARGLKAFF
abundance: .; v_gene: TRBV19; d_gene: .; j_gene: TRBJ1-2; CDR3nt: TGTGCCAGTAGTATAGGTACTGCCGCCGGGGGGCGCGGCTATGGCTACACCTTC; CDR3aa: CASSIGTAAGGRGYGYTF
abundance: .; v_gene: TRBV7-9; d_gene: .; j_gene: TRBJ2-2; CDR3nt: TGTGCCAGCAGCGCCGACAGTGACACCGGGGAGCTGTTTTTT; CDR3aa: CASSADSDTGELFF
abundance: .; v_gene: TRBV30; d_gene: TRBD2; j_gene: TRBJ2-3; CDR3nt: TGTGCCTGGAGTGGAGCCGGGACTAGCCTCGATACGCAGTATTTT; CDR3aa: CAWSGAGTSLDTQYF
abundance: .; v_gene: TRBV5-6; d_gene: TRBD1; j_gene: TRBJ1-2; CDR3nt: TGTGCCAGCAGCGGGACAGGGTCGGTGGGCGGCTACACCTTC; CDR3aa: CASSGTGSVGGYTF
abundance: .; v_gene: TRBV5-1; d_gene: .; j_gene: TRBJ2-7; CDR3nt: TGCGCCAGCAGCTTGGCCTCGGGTCGAACCTACGAGCAGTACTTC; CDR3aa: CASSLASGRTYEQYF
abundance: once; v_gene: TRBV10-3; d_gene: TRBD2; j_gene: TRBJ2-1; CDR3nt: TGTGCCATCAGTGAGTCAGGCGGGAGTGCGGATGAGCAGTTCTTC; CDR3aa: CAISESGGSADEQFF
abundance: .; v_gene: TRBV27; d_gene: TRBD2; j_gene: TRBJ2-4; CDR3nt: TGTGCCAGCAGTTCCGGACTAGCGGGTCGCAAAAACATTCAGTACTTC; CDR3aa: CASSSGLAGRKNIQYF
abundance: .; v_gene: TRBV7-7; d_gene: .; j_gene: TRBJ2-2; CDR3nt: TGTGCCAGCAGCACCAACAGGAACACCGGGGAGCTGTTTTTT; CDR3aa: CASSTNRNTGELFF
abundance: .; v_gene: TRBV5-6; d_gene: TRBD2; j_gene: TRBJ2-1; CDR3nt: TGTGCCAGCAGCCGACAGGGGACTAGCGTCTACAATGAGCAGTTCTTC; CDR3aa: CASSRQGTSVYNEQFF
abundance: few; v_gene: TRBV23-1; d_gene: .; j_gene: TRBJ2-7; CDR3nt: TGCGCCAGCAGTCCCCCAGGAGGGCCCTACGAGCAGTACTTC; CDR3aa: CASSPPGGPYEQYF
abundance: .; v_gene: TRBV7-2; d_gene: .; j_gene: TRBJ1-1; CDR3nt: TGTGCCAGCAGCCCCCCGCTTAACTCTGAAGCTTTCTTT; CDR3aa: CASSPPLNSEAFF
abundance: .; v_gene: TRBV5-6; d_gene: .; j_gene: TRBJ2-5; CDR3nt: TGTGCCAGCAGCCAACCAGGACTTAACAAAGAGACCCAGTACTTC; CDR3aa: CASSQPGLNKETQYF
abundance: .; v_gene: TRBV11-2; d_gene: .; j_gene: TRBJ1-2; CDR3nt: TGTGCCAGCAGCCAGGTCAGGGGCGGTGGCTACACCTTC; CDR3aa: CASSQVRGGGYTF
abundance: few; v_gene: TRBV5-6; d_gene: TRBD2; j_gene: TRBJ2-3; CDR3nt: TGTGCCAGCAGCTTGGGACTAGCGGGAACCACAGATACGCAGTATTTT; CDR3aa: CASSLGLAGTTDTQYF
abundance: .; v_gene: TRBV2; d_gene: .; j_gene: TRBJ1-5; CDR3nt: TGTGCCAGCAGTGGGGAGGTCAGCAATCAGCCCCAGCATTTT; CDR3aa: CASSGEVSNQPQHF
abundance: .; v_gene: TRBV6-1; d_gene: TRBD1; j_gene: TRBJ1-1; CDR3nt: TGTGCCAGCAGTGAAAGGGACAGGAACACTGAAGCTTTCTTT; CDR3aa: CASSERDRNTEAFF
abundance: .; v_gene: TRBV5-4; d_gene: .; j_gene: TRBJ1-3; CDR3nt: TGTGCCAGCAGCTTGCGGGGGGTGGGAAACACCATATATTTT; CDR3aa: CASSLRGVGNTIYF
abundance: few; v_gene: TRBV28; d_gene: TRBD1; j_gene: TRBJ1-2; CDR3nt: TGTGCCAGCAGGATCCAGGGACAGGTCCATGGCTACACCTTC; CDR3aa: CASRIQGQVHGYTF
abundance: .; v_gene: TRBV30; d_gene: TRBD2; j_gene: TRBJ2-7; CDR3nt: TGTGCCTGGAGTCTAGCGGCCTACGAGCAGTACTTC; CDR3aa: CAWSLAAYEQYF
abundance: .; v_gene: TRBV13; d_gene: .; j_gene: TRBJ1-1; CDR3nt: TGTGCCAGCAGCTCCAGCCTCAGGGGAAGGAACACTGAAGCTTTCTTT; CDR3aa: CASSSSLRGRNTEAFF
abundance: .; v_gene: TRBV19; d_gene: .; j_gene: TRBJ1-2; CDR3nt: TGTGCCAGTAGTACACAGGGAAGGAACTATGGCTACACCTTC; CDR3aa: CASSTQGRNYGYTF
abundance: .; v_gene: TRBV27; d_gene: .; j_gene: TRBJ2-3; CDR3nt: TGTGCCAGCAGCAATTCAGGTTGGGATACGCAGTATTTT; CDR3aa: CASSNSGWDTQYF
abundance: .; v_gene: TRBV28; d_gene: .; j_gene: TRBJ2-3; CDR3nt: TGTGCCAGCAGTTTATGGGCGGCTCCCCCAGATACGCAGTATTTT; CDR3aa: CASSLWAAPPDTQYF
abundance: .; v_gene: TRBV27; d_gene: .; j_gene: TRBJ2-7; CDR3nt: TGTGCCAGCAGTTTAAGGGAGGGGGCCTACGAGCAGTACTTC; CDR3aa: CASSLREGAYEQYF
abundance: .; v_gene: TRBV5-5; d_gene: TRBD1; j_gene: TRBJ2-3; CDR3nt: TGTGCCAGCAGCTTACAGGGGGGTACGCAGTATTTT; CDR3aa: CASSLQGGTQYF
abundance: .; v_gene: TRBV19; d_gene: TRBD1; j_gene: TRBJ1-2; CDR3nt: TGTGCCAGTAGTATCGGACAGGGTGGAAGCTATGGCTACACCTTC; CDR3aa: CASSIGQGGSYGYTF
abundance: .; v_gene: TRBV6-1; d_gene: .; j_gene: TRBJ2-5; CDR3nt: TGTGCCAGCAGTGAAGCTGCCACAGCCCAAGAGACCCAGTACTTC; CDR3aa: CASSEAATAQETQYF
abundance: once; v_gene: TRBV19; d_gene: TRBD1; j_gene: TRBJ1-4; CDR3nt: TGTGCCAGTAGTCAACGGACAGGGGTGGGTGAAAAACTGTTTTTT; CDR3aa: CASSQRTGVGEKLFF
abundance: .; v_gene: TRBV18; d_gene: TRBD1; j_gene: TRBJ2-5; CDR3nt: TGTGCCAGCTCACGACAGGGGCAAGAGACCCAGTACTTC; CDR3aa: CASSRQGQETQYF
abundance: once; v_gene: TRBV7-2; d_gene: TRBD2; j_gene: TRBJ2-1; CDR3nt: TGTGCCAGCAACCGTCTAGCGGGAGGTCGAGGGTCCGGGAATGAGCAGTTCTTC; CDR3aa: CASNRLAGGRGSGNEQFF
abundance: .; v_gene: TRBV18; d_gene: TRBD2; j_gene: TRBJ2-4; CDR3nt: TGTGCCAGCTCACCACTGCCCGGGAGGGCCAAAAACATTCAGTACTTC; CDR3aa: CASSPLPGRAKNIQYF
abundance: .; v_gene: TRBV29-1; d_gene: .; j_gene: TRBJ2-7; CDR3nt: TGCAGCGTTGAGGGGCAGGGCTTCTACGAGCAGTACTTC; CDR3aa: CSVEGQGFYEQYF
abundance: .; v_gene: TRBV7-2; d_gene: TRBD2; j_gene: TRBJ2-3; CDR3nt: TGTGCCAGCAGCCCTGGACTAGCGGGGGTAGATACGCAGTATTTT; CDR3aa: CASSPGLAGVDTQYF
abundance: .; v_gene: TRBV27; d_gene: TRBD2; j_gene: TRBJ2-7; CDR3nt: TGTGCCAGCAGAGGTGGCTTAGCGGGGCCTGGCTCCTACGAGCAGTACTTC; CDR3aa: CASRGGLAGPGSYEQYF
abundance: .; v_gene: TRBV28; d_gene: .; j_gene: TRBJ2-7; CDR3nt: TGTGCCAGCAGTCTCGCTGGTCTTGAGTACGAGCAGTACTTC; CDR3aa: CASSLAGLEYEQYF
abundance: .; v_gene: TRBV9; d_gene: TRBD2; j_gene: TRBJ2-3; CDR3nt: TGTGCCAGCAGCGTCGGGGGGGGGCACTCCACAGATACGCAGTATTTT; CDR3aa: CASSVGGGHSTDTQYF
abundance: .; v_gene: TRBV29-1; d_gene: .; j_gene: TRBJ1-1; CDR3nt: TGCAGCGTAAAGGACATTTACACTGAAGCTTTCTTT; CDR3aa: CSVKDIYTEAFF
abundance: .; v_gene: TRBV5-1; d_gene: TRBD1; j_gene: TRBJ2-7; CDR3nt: TGCGCCAGCAGCTCCTCCCGGGACAGGGGCCCCCAGTTATCCTACGAGCAGTACTTC; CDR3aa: CASSSSRDRGPQLSYEQYF
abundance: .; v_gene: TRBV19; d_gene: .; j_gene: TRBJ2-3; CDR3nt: TGTGCCAGTAGTGAAGGGGGTCCCGGCACAGATACGCAGTATTTT; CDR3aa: CASSEGGPGTDTQYF
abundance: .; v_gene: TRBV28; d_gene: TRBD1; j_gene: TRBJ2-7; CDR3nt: TGTGCCAGCAGTTCCCCCGCGGGACAGGGGCCCTACGAGCAGTACTTC; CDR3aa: CASSSPAGQGPYEQYF
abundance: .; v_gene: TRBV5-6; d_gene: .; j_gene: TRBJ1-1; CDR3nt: TGTGCCAGCATCGAGGGGGGGTGGGGCACTGAAGCTTTCTTT; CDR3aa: CASIEGGWGTEAFF
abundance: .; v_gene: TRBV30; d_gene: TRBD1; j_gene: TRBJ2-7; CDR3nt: TGTGCCTGGCGGGCATCCGGGACAGGGATGAAGCAGTACTTC; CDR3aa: CAWRASGTGMKQYF
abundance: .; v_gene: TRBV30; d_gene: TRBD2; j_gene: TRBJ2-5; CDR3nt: TGTGCTCACACCAGGACTAGCGGGGGAATAGGCGAGACCCAGTACTTC; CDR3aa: CAHTRTSGGIGETQYF